This paragraph reports one T cell receptor beta chain. This clonotype was seen more than once but under ten times. The clone's antigen remains unknown. It has no much larger one-base neighbor in the sample; base qualities were not kept. The sample comes from a study of T-cell memory formation after mild COVID-19 (dated by TCRdb to about 2021). With regard to the full study: Most TCR sequence clusters were specific to one of the two donors. The cohort comprised two young, previously healthy adult volunteers, one female and one male. In two donors, T-cell clones that expanded and contracted after mild COVID-19 were followed by sequencing TCRalpha and TCRbeta repertoires longitudinally. The research as a whole found: Some responding clones were detected in pre-infection memory, which suggested that pre-existing cross-reactive memory T cells had joined the SARS-CoV-2 response. Contracting CD4+ clones were found mainly in CM and EM memory subsets, while CD8+ clones were enriched in EMRA. The study covered only a couple of mild cases, and larger cohorts including severe cases with pre-infection samples were considered necessary. Clones that contracted from day 15 to 85 showed balanced CD4/CD8 phenotypes, whereas a second wave of clones that expanded from day 15 to 37 leaned towards CD4+. SARS-CoV-2 specificity was not confirmed for the second-wave clones peaking on day 37.

There are 14 amino acids in the CDR3, from cysteine to phenylalanine inclusive. The read is trimmed to its CDR3 DNA, 42 bases read in frame from base 1. Trimming accounts for 4 bases at V and 8 bases at J, while the number of junction bases matched to no gene is 10. CDR1 and CDR2, per the germline V gene (reference sequence), are LGHDT and YNNKEL. Sequencing was carried out with an Illumina NovaSeq 6000. cDNA libraries for TCRalpha and TCRbeta were prepared by 5'RACE using constant-segment primers, with sample barcodes and unique molecular identifiers added. Trizol reagent was used to extract RNA from every sample. The libraries were amplified in two PCR steps, and the second step added a second sample barcode and Illumina TruSeq adapters. Sequencing of libraries was performed on an Illumina NovaSeq with 2 x 150 bp paired-end reads. The published analysis was carried out like this. With migec v1.2.7, reads were demultiplexed and then collapsed into UMI-guided consensus sequences. Using mixcr v2.1.11, UMI consensuses were aligned to TRA and TRB V and J templates and then assembled into clonotypes. Clonotypes were classified as expanded or contracted when called significant by both edgeR and NoisET, with noise models trained on biological replicates. For edgeR calls, the cutoffs were a false discovery rate-adjusted p below 0.01 and a log2 fold-change threshold of 1. As an exploratory analysis of dynamics, max-normalized trajectories of the 1000 most abundant clonotypes were examined with PCA combined with hierarchical clustering. The CD4 or CD8 phenotype of responding clones was assigned using the separately sequenced CD4+ and CD8+ repertoires. TCRdb reworked the public reads: Q25 trimming with fastp, MiXCR clone assembly, productive beta chains retained. Entries are consolidated by CDR3 protein sequence, retaining the most common genes and DNA. The V and J calls were not made by the authors but by TCRdb's processing. In all, the sample holds roughly 400,000 distinct CDR3 sequences, and about a sixth of those were seen once. Under 25% of the sample comes from the top ten.

PBMCs were isolated by Ficoll-Paque density gradient centrifugation. The source of this sequence is a man aged 18 to 29 who had mild COVID-19 (a few samples of this study predate the infection). The sample titles of this study are shuffled in the database, so cell type and time point are left out; the donor was told from shared clones. Sequencing input: PBMCs or a T cell subset sorted from them (not recorded which). The rearrangement combines TRBV3-1 with TRBJ2-5, and 7 junctional nucleotides match TRBD1. The sequenced DNA: TGTGCCAGCAGCCTTCATACAGGGGTGGAAACCCAGTACTTC. Translation gives CASSLHTGVETQYF.